The 25 T cell receptor beta chains in this list originate from one sample, sequenced in a study of blood T cell repertoires in COVID-19. Method: immunoSEQ multiplex PCR; TCRdb's copy keeps in-frame clones and lacks some. The sample comprises more than 200,000 clones, roughly 80% of which are singletons, and 4.5% to 5% rests with the top ten. Sequencing was done on a sample of peripheral blood. The receptors come from a woman aged 80 or over with active or convalescent COVID-19.

V and J are TRBV6-5 and TRBJ1-1; weak D call: TRBD1 (6 bases). V was pared by 6 bases and J by 0 bases, with 11 bases between. Germline CDR1 MNHEY, CDR2 SVGAGI. The CDR3 sequence is 14 residues long. The CDR3 coding sequence is TGTGCCAGCAGGACGGACAGATTGAACACTGAAGCTTTCTTT. This codes for CASRTDRLNTEAFF.

There are a few counts of this clone. The chain links TRBV4-1 to TRBJ1-2; a possible D gene is TRBD1 (5 bases). V was cut by 0 bases and J by 3 bases, with 11 bases left in between. Germline V gene data show CDR1 as MGHRA and CDR2 as YSYEKL. This CDR3 is built from 15 residues. The CDR3 DNA reads TGCGCCAGCAGCCAAGATCCCAGGGCCGACTATGGCTACACCTTC. This gives the protein CASSQDPRADYGYTF.

This sequence joins TRBV4-2 and TRBJ1-5; D is ambiguous. This CDR3 comprises 14 residues. Germline CDR1 reads LGHNA; CDR2 reads YNFKEQ. V was cut by 3 bases and J by 5 bases, with 11 bases left in between. The DNA for the CDR3 is TGTGCCAGCAGCCACGAGCGAGAAGATCAGCCCCAGCATTTT. It encodes CASSHEREDQPQHF.

The chain employs TRBV5-1 and TRBJ2-3, with D possibly TRBD1 on 5 matching bases. With 0 bases removed from V and 2 bases from J, the gap between germline ends came to 7 bases. This CDR3 region has 14 residues. Germline CDR1 reads SGHRS; CDR2 reads YFSETQ. Here the CDR3 reads CASSLEDTTDTQYF. The CDR3 DNA sequence: TGCGCCAGCAGCTTGGAGGACACCACAGATACGCAGTATTTT. The full variable domain, in which reference TRBV5-1 and TRBJ2-3 provide the parts outside the CDR3, is KAGVTQTPRYLIKTRGQQVTLSCSPISGHRSVSWYQQTPGQGLQFLFEYFSETQRNKGNFPGRFSGRQFSNSRSEMNVSTLELGDSALYLCASSLEDTTDTQYFGPGTRLTVL.

This clone was found a few times. This chain uses TRBV9 with TRBJ1-3, with D maybe TRBD1 (5 bases). V was cut by 0 bases and J by 1 base, with 5 bases left in between. This CDR3 spans 14 amino acids. The germline CDR1 and CDR2 sequences are SGDLS and YYNGEE. CDR3 coding DNA: TGTGCCAGCAGCGTAGCAGGGTCTGGAAACACCATATATTTT. This sequence encodes CASSVAGSGNTIYF.

This clone came up a few times. The V call is TRBV19, the J call TRBJ1-2, with 8 nucleotides matching TRBD1. The CDR3 contains 16 residues. V lost 6 bases and J lost 4; bases outside the gene matches: 13. Germline V gene data show CDR1 as LNHDA and CDR2 as SQIVND (reference sequence). CDR3 in amino acids: CASSDPPGGSIYGYTF. The CDR3 DNA is TGTGCCAGTAGCGACCCTCCAGGGGGCAGTATCTATGGCTACACCTTC.

Concerning this clone itself: The identical CDR3 is also encoded by other nucleotide sequences in the sample. The chain carries TRBV12-3 or TRBV12-4 and TRBJ2-2; D not certain. Trimming pared 4 bases from V and 0 bases from J, leaving 3 bases between. The CDR3 consists of 13 residues. This chain's CDR3 is CASSSTNTGELFF. The CDR3 DNA reads as TGTGCCAGCAGTTCAACGAACACCGGGGAGCTGTTTTTT.

A single count supports this clone. The chain is built from TRBV28 and TRBJ1-2; 7 bases agree with TRBD1. The V gene end was trimmed by 5 bases and the J gene end by 7 bases; junction bases not matched to a gene: 7. The germline gives CDR1 MDHEN, CDR2 SYDVKM. The CDR3 length is 13 residues. CDR3: CASSKNRGGGYTF. CDR3 coding DNA: TGTGCCAGCAGTAAAAACAGGGGAGGTGGCTACACCTTC.

V gene TRBV5-1 combines with J gene TRBJ2-5; 7 nucleotides agree with TRBD1. With V trimmed by 4 bases and J by 2 bases, 8 bases remained unmatched. Germline CDR1 is SGHRS and CDR2 is YFSETQ. The CDR3 spans 15 residues. CDR3 residues: CASSKGQIIQETQYF. CDR3 DNA sequence: TGCGCCAGCAGCAAGGGACAGATTATACAAGAGACCCAGTACTTC. The whole variable domain, remainder taken from reference TRBV5-1 and TRBJ2-5, is KAGVTQTPRYLIKTRGQQVTLSCSPISGHRSVSWYQQTPGQGLQFLFEYFSETQRNKGNFPGRFSGRQFSNSRSEMNVSTLELGDSALYLCASSKGQIIQETQYFGPGTRLLVL.

As for this clone: The sample carries other DNA sequences with the same CDR3. The chain carries TRBV5-1 and TRBJ1-5, with 7 bases that match TRBD1. J was trimmed by 5 bases and V by 0 bases; bases with no gene match: 2. The CDR3 is made up of 14 amino acids. Germline V CDR1 and CDR2: SGHRS, YFSETQ. In DNA, the CDR3 is TGCGCCAGCAGCTTGGACAGGGGAGATCAGCCCCAGCATTTT. The encoded protein is CASSLDRGDQPQHF.

This rearrangement joins TRBV5-6 to TRBJ2-1; 8 bases map to TRBD2. Germline values: CDR1 SGHDT, CDR2 YYEEEE. The CDR3 is 16 residues long. The V gene end was trimmed by 3 bases and the J gene end by 7 bases; junction bases not matched to a gene: 12. The CDR3 nucleotides are TGTGCCAGCAGCTCCTTAGCCCAGCGGGAGCGGAATGAGCAGTTCTTC. Its translation: CASSSLAQRERNEQFF.

This clone appeared once. V usage is TRBV5-6 and J usage is TRBJ2-5; 9 bases agree with TRBD1. V was pared by 0 bases and J by 5 bases, with 5 bases of the junction left unmatched. The germline V gene encodes CDR1 SGHDT and CDR2 YYEEEE. This CDR3 is built from 15 residues. The DNA of the CDR3 is TGTGCCAGCAGCTTGGGGTACAGGGGGCTGGAGACCCAGTACTTC. This encodes CASSLGYRGLETQYF.

The chain combines TRBV2 with TRBJ2-7; a possible D gene is TRBD1 (6 bases). The CDR3 is made up of 14 amino acids. Per germline, CDR1 SNHLY and CDR2 FYNNEI. V gave up 2 bases and J gave up 2 bases, with 10 bases separating them. This CDR3 reads CASSEQGLTYEQYF. The DNA for the CDR3 is TGTGCCAGCAGTGAACAGGGGCTGACCTACGAGCAGTACTTC.

Details on this clone: Other DNA sequences within the sample encode an identical CDR3. The CDR3 protein is CASSPGLAGVTGELFF. CDR3 in DNA: TGTGCCAGCTCACCGGGACTAGCGGGAGTCACCGGGGAGCTGTTTTTT. The J gene is TRBJ2-2, the V gene TRBV18; 14 bases are a match to TRBD2. V lost 3 bases and J lost 4; bases outside the gene matches: 1. This CDR3 has 16 amino acids. CDR1 is KGHSH and CDR2 is LQKENI in the germline V gene. Variable domain in full (rest from reference TRBV18 and TRBJ2-2): NAGVMQNPRHLVRRRGQEARLRCSPMKGHSHVYWYRQLPEEGLKFMVYLQKENIIDESGMPKERFSAEFPKEGPSILRIQQVVRGDSAAYFCASSPGLAGVTGELFFGEGSRLTVL.

The chain recombines TRBV11-1 with TRBJ2-3; 13 bases map to TRBD2. Trimming cost V 5 bases and J 3 bases; bases outside gene matches: 5. This CDR3 comprises 16 residues. CDR1 is SGHAT and CDR2 is FQDESV in the germline V gene (reference sequence). The CDR3 DNA reads as TGTGCCAGCAGCCGGACTAGCGGGAGTAGGACAGATACGCAGTATTTT. The encoded protein is CASSRTSGSRTDTQYF.

The chain carries TRBV10-3 and TRBJ2-4; weak D call: TRBD1 (5 bases). Trimming removed 3 bases at V and 0 bases at J, with 21 bases between. Per germline, CDR1 ENHRY and CDR2 SYGVKD. The CDR3 covers 19 residues. CDR3 region: CAISEYSPAQGKAKNIQYF. The CDR3 bases are TGTGCCATCAGTGAATACAGCCCCGCCCAGGGTAAAGCCAAAAACATTCAGTACTTC.

Only a few counts were recorded for this clone. CDR3 amino acids: CASSPTPGLIAEQYF. CDR3 bases: TGTGCCAGCAGTCCCACTCCGGGACTAATAGCCGAGCAGTACTTC. This chain joins TRBV6-5 and TRBJ2-7; 7 bases fit TRBD2. J gave up 6 bases and V 5 bases, and 13 bases lay outside the gene matches. The CDR3 length is 15 residues. The germline V gene encodes CDR1 MNHEY and CDR2 SVGAGI.

J is TRBJ2-7 and V is TRBV5-4; 9 positions match TRBD2. This CDR3 region has 15 residues. The ends lost 0 bases at V and 6 bases at J; junction bases unmatched: 7. Germline V gene sequence: CDR1 SGHNT, CDR2 YYREEE (reference sequence). The CDR3 DNA is TGTGCCAGCAGCTTGGGAGCGGGGGGACGTCTCGAGCAGTACTTC. This gives the protein CASSLGAGGRLEQYF.

V usage is TRBV28 and J usage is TRBJ1-2; 8 positions agree with TRBD1. This CDR3 has 13 amino acids. V lost 5 bases, J lost 4 bases, and 3 bases stayed unmatched. CDR1 is MDHEN, CDR2 SYDVKM, per germline. The CDR3 here is CASSAQGAYGYTF. CDR3 DNA sequence: TGTGCCAGCAGTGCTCAGGGGGCCTATGGCTACACCTTC.

V usage is TRBV28 and J usage is TRBJ1-4; D is possibly TRBD1 (6 bases). CDR3 length: 16 residues. Germline CDR1 MDHEN, CDR2 SYDVKM. The ends were cut back, 6 bases at V and 2 bases at J, with 16 bases in the middle. Written as DNA, the CDR3 is TGTGCCAGCAGGACCCCTACGAGGGGGACTAATGAAAAACTGTTTTTT. It translates to CASRTPTRGTNEKLFF. The variable domain in full, with the rest retrieved from reference TRBV28 and TRBJ1-4, is DVKVTQSSRYLVKRTGEKVFLECVQDMDHENMFWYRQDPGLGLRLIYFSYDVKMKEKGDIPEGYSVSREKKERFSLILESASTNQTSMYLCASRTPTRGTNEKLFFGSGTQLSVL.

The chain is built from TRBV6-5 and TRBJ1-3; TRBD1 matches 8 bases. Germline V lookup: CDR1 MNHEY, CDR2 SVGAGI. CDR3 size: 15 residues. V dropped 7 bases and J dropped 4; count of bases not matched to a gene: 9. The CDR3 sequence is CASIKTGGTGNTIYF. The CDR3 DNA is TGTGCCAGCATTAAAACAGGGGGTACAGGAAACACCATATATTTT.

This clone turned up a few times. The chain is built from TRBV5-1 and TRBJ2-1; 12 bases map to TRBD2. Looked up from germline, CDR1 is SGHRS and CDR2 is YFSETQ. The CDR3 is 18 amino acids. V was clipped by 3 bases and J by 2 bases; unmatched bases: 9. As DNA, the CDR3 is TGCGCCAGCAGCTATCTAGCGGGAGGGCCAGGAACCTACAATGAGCAGTTCTTC. Translated, it gives CASSYLAGGPGTYNEQFF.

J is TRBJ1-4 and V is TRBV5-1, with TRBD1 as a possible D gene (5 bases). Germline CDR1 is SGHRS and CDR2 is YFSETQ. The germline V and J ends were trimmed by 5 bases and 1 base, with 9 bases remaining between them. The length of the CDR3 is 14 residues. As DNA, the CDR3 is TGCGCCAGCAGTCAGGGTAGAACTAATGAAAAACTGTTTTTT. Translation: CASSQGRTNEKLFF.

The chain recombines TRBV5-1 with TRBJ1-1; tentative D call: TRBD1 (5 bases). The CDR3 is 15 amino acids. Trimming took off 4 bases at V and 4 bases at J, with 17 bases between the two ends. CDR1 and CDR2 from the germline V gene are SGHRS and YFSETQ. CDR3 in amino acids: CASSPRGGFGTEAFF. CDR3 in DNA: TGCGCCAGCAGCCCCCGCGGGGGGTTTGGCACTGAAGCTTTCTTT.

The chain employs TRBV19 and TRBJ1-5; D remains ambiguous. The V end lost 3 bases, the J end lost 10 bases, and 19 bases lay between the germline ends. CDR3 size: 15 residues. Germline CDR1 reads LNHDA; CDR2 reads SQIVND (reference sequence). The CDR3 sequence: CASSIQQQSGSPQHF. CDR3 nucleotides: TGTGCCAGTAGTATTCAGCAACAGTCGGGAAGCCCCCAGCATTTT. Combining the CDR3 with reference TRBV19 and TRBJ1-5 gives the whole variable domain DGGITQSPKYLFRKEGQNVTLSCEQNLNHDAMYWYRQDPGQGLRLIYYSQIVNDFQKGDIAEGYSVSREKKESFPLTVTSAQKNPTAFYLCASSIQQQSGSPQHFGDGTRLSIL.